The 28 T cell receptor beta chains below come from one sample, sequenced in a study of blood T cell repertoires in COVID-19. Only in-frame clones appear in the TCRdb table, and some are missing; sequencing was by immunoSEQ multiplex PCR. This sample has 300,000 or so clones, with around 85% found just once. The specimen sequenced was PBMCs or T cells enriched from blood (not recorded which). The receptors derive from a woman between 40 and 55 years old with acute COVID-19.

The chain combines TRBV6-6 with TRBJ1-2; no firm D call. This CDR3 region has 14 residues. CDR1 is MNHNY, CDR2 SVGAGI, per germline (reference sequence). V lost 8 bases to trimming and J lost 4 bases, with 17 bases between them. The CDR3: CASHQTAGSYGYTF. CDR3 bases: TGTGCCAGCCACCAGACGGCAGGAAGCTATGGCTACACCTTC.

The chain joins TRBV4-2 to TRBJ2-7; TRBD2 is a possible D gene (5 bases). The V end was cut by 0 bases, the J end by 0 bases, with 15 bases between. Germline CDR1 is LGHNA and CDR2 is YNFKEQ. This CDR3 region has 17 residues. The CDR3 is CASSQDLYGKISYEQYF. CDR3 nucleotides: TGTGCCAGCAGCCAAGATCTCTACGGGAAGATCTCCTACGAGCAGTACTTC.

The rearrangement links TRBV5-6 to TRBJ2-1, with D possibly being TRBD2 (5 bases). The CDR3 consists of 15 residues. V dropped 4 bases and J dropped 5 bases, with 16 bases sitting between them. Germline V CDR1 and CDR2: SGHDT, YYEEEE. CDR3 sequence (DNA): TGTGCCAGCAGCACCTTTTTTGCCGGGGACAATGAGCAGTTCTTC. Translation: CASSTFFAGDNEQFF. The full variable domain, with the rest looked up from reference TRBV5-6 and TRBJ2-1, is DAGVTQSPTHLIKTRGQQVTLRCSPKSGHDTVSWYQQALGQGPQFIFQYYEEEERQRGNFPDRFSGHQFPNYSSELNVNALLLGDSALYLCASSTFFAGDNEQFFGPGTRLTVL.

The CDR3 coding sequence is TGTGCCAGCAGCTACAGCAGGGGTTCCTACAATGAGCAGTTCTTC. Residues: CASSYSRGSYNEQFF. The chain couples TRBV7-2 to TRBJ2-1, with a tentative D call TRBD1 (6 bases). Trimming took 4 bases from V and 1 from J, leaving 11 bases between them. The CDR3 runs 15 residues. Germline assignment: CDR1 SGHTA and CDR2 FQGNSA.

The gene calls are TRBV11-1 and TRBJ2-1; D possibly corresponds to TRBD2 (5 bases). CDR1 is SGHAT, CDR2 FQDESV, per germline (reference sequence). The V end lost 5 bases, the J end lost 5 bases, and 13 bases lay between the germline ends. The CDR3 contains 14 residues. The CDR3 DNA sequence: TGTGCCAGCAGCCTAGGGAGTGCCAACAATGAGCAGTTCTTC. Translation gives CASSLGSANNEQFF.

This chain joins TRBV6-5 and TRBJ1-6, with no clear D. CDR1 is MNHEY and CDR2 is SVGAGI in the germline V gene. This CDR3 region has 16 residues. The V gene lost 2 bases and the J gene lost 10 bases, with 18 bases spanning the gap. The CDR3 region is CASSYGSSGMGSPLHF. The CDR3 nucleotides are TGTGCCAGCAGTTACGGATCATCCGGGATGGGCTCACCCCTCCACTTT.

V and J are TRBV19 and TRBJ1-1, with TRBD1 as a possible D gene (5 bases). Germline loops: CDR1 LNHDA, CDR2 SQIVND (reference sequence). CDR3 length: 17 residues. V lost 5 bases and J 0 bases, leaving 19 bases between the germline ends. CDR3 loop: CASSSPPAGLMNTEAFF. The DNA of the CDR3 is TGTGCCAGTAGTTCCCCTCCAGCAGGGCTCATGAACACTGAAGCTTTCTTT. The full variable domain, in which reference TRBV19 and TRBJ1-1 provide the parts outside the CDR3, is DGGITQSPKYLFRKEGQNVTLSCEQNLNHDAMYWYRQDPGQGLRLIYYSQIVNDFQKGDIAEGYSVSREKKESFPLTVTSAQKNPTAFYLCASSSPPAGLMNTEAFFGQGTRLTVV.

This clone was counted a few times. CDR3 DNA: TGTGCCAGCAGCCTCATACAGGGGGCTAACTATGGCTACACCTTC. Translation gives CASSLIQGANYGYTF. The J gene is TRBJ1-2, the V gene TRBV11-2; 8 nucleotides match TRBD1. The CDR3 contains 15 residues. Trimming took 5 bases from V and 0 from J; bases not matched to a gene: 5. The V gene's germline CDR1 is SGHAT and CDR2 FQNNGV.

The table lists this clone with a count of one. The J gene is TRBJ1-2, the V gene TRBV5-1; no definite D call. CDR1 and CDR2 (germline): SGHRS, YFSETQ. The V end lost 6 bases, the J end lost 4 bases, and 13 bases lay between the germline ends. The CDR3 is 13 amino acids. The DNA for the CDR3 is TGCGCCAGCAAGCCCGGGGATGGCTATGGCTACACCTTC. Translating it yields CASKPGDGYGYTF.

The chain has TRBV28 and TRBJ1-1, with D perhaps matching TRBD1 (5 bases). CDR1 is MDHEN, CDR2 SYDVKM, per germline. Between the trimmed V and J ends, which lost 4 bases and 5 bases, there was a span of 14 bases. The CDR3 has 14 amino acids. This chain's CDR3 is CASSSGGTVTEAFF. The CDR3 DNA sequence: TGTGCCAGCAGTTCGGGGGGTACGGTAACTGAAGCTTTCTTT.

The rearrangement joins TRBV7-2 to TRBJ2-5, with D tentatively TRBD1 (6 bases). This CDR3 region has 14 residues. Germline V gives CDR1 SGHTA, CDR2 FQGNSA. The V and J ends lost 1 base and 2 bases respectively, with 8 bases between them. CDR3 residues: CASSLVTGQETQYF. CDR3 bases: TGTGCCAGCAGCTTAGTAACAGGGCAAGAGACCCAGTACTTC.

The V call is TRBV9, the J call TRBJ2-3; 7 nucleotides align to TRBD2. Germline V gene sequence: CDR1 SGDLS, CDR2 YYNGEE. The CDR3 is 18 amino acids. Germline trimming cut 3 bases from V and 0 bases from J; bases unmatched to any gene: 13. CDR3 protein: CASSALGEGERSTDTQYF. The CDR3 coding sequence is TGTGCCAGCAGCGCCTTGGGGGAGGGCGAGCGTAGCACAGATACGCAGTATTTT.

The V gene is TRBV7-9, the J gene TRBJ2-1; 11 positions agree with TRBD2. Germline V gene lookup returns CDR1 SEHNR and CDR2 FQNEAQ (reference sequence). V shed 4 bases and J 7 bases; nucleotides not matched to a gene: 6. The CDR3 totals 15 residues. The CDR3 is CASSSSSGGWNEQFF. Written as DNA, the CDR3 is TGTGCCAGCAGCTCTTCTAGCGGGGGGTGGAATGAGCAGTTCTTC.

This sequence joins TRBV6-5 and TRBJ1-2; tentatively, D is TRBD1 (5 bases). Trimming removed 5 bases at V and 4 bases at J, with 14 bases between. The germline V gene encodes CDR1 MNHEY and CDR2 SVGAGI. This CDR3 has 14 amino acids. For the CDR3, the DNA is TGTGCCAGCAGTAAGGCGGGGGGGGGCTATGGCTACACCTTC. Translating it yields CASSKAGGGYGYTF.

The V gene is TRBV5-4, the J gene TRBJ1-3; D possibly corresponds to TRBD1 (6 bases). Deletions cut 2 bases from V and 4 bases from J, with 7 bases between. This CDR3 spans 13 amino acids. Germline V gives CDR1 SGHNT, CDR2 YYREEE (reference sequence). The CDR3 region has the DNA TGTGCCAGCAGCTTACAGGGAGGAAACACCATATATTTT. This translates into CASSLQGGNTIYF. The whole variable domain, filled in from reference TRBV5-4 and TRBJ1-3, reads ETGVTQSPTHLIKTRGQQVTLRCSSQSGHNTVSWYQQALGQGPQFIFQYYREEENGRGNFPPRFSGLQFPNYSSELNVNALELDDSALYLCASSLQGGNTIYFGEGSWLTVV.

The chain carries TRBV11-2 and TRBJ2-5; D is perhaps TRBD1 (6 bases). The ends were cut back, 6 bases at V and 6 bases at J, with 20 bases in the middle. The V gene's germline CDR1 is SGHAT and CDR2 FQNNGV. There are 15 residues in the CDR3. CDR3 amino acids: CASSVLTGTEQTQYF. In nucleotides, the CDR3 is TGTGCCAGCAGTGTCTTAACAGGGACGGAACAGACCCAGTACTTC. Supplemented by reference TRBV11-2 and TRBJ2-5, the full variable domain reads EAGVAQSPRYKIIEKRQSVAFWCNPISGHATLYWYQQILGQGPKLLIQFQNNGVVDDSQLPKDRFSAERLKGVDSTLKIQPAKLEDSAVYLCASSVLTGTEQTQYFGPGTRLLVL.

The V gene is TRBV27, the J gene TRBJ1-1; D ambiguous. This CDR3 comprises 14 residues. The V gene's germline CDR1 is MNHEY and CDR2 SMNVEV (reference sequence). The V end lost 7 bases, the J end lost 5 bases, and 17 bases lay between the germline ends. The CDR3 DNA reads TGTGCCAGCACTCTACTTTCGGGGAGTACTGAAGCTTTCTTT. Translation gives CASTLLSGSTEAFF.

V and J are TRBV19 and TRBJ2-2; D unresolved. Germline-derived CDR1 and CDR2 are LNHDA and SQIVND (reference sequence). Trimming removed 5 bases from V and 1 base from J, with 11 bases in between. This CDR3 is built from 15 residues. The CDR3 loop reads CASSPGELNTGELFF. As DNA, the CDR3 is TGTGCCAGTAGTCCCGGTGAACTGAACACCGGGGAGCTGTTTTTT.

The chain uses TRBV5-1 and TRBJ2-1; unclear D gene. The CDR3 is 16 residues long. Germline V gene sequence: CDR1 SGHRS, CDR2 YFSETQ. The ends were cut back, 0 bases at V and 4 bases at J, with 14 bases in the middle. The CDR3 reads CASSLAESVRYNEQFF. The CDR3 nucleotides are TGCGCCAGCAGCTTGGCCGAAAGCGTTCGGTACAATGAGCAGTTCTTC.

The V and J genes are TRBV28 and TRBJ1-1, with 10 bases that match TRBD1. CDR1 MDHEN and CDR2 SYDVKM come from the germline V gene. Unmatched junction bases numbered 1, after V lost 6 bases and J lost 3 bases. The CDR3 is made up of 13 amino acids. The CDR3 DNA sequence: TGTGCCAGCAGGACAGGGGGCTACACTGAAGCTTTCTTT. Encoded protein: CASRTGGYTEAFF.

CDR3 bases: TGTGCCAGCGGGGTCTTGCGACCACAGGGGAGCACTGAAGCTTTCTTT. Protein product: CASGVLRPQGSTEAFF. The rearrangement joins TRBV7-9 to TRBJ1-1; TRBD1 aligns across 7 bases. Germline values: CDR1 SEHNR, CDR2 FQNEAQ (reference sequence). The CDR3 consists of 16 residues. J gave up 4 bases and V 8 bases, and 16 bases lay outside the gene matches.

The chain has TRBV13 and TRBJ1-6; no clear D. The CDR3 contains 13 residues. Germline V gene data show CDR1 as PRHDT and CDR2 as FYEKMQ (reference sequence). Trimming took 4 bases from V and 4 from J, leaving 5 bases between them. CDR3 loop: CASSWQYNSPLHF. DNA of the CDR3: TGTGCCAGCAGCTGGCAGTATAATTCACCCCTCCACTTT.

The CDR3 DNA is TGTGCCAGCCTAAAATTACAGGGGCCGCCCTACAATGAGCAGTTCTTC. Amino acid sequence: CASLKLQGPPYNEQFF. The chain has TRBV27 and TRBJ2-1, with 7 bases that match TRBD1. After removal of 8 bases from V and 2 bases from J, the junction contained 12 bases not matched to a gene. Germline V gene lookup returns CDR1 MNHEY and CDR2 SMNVEV (reference sequence). This CDR3 is built from 16 residues.

The rearrangement uses TRBV15 and TRBJ1-1, with D perhaps TRBD1 (5 bases). The CDR3 loop spans 17 amino acids. Trimming took 2 bases from V and 2 from J, leaving 18 bases between them. Germline V gene data show CDR1 as LNHNV and CDR2 as YYDKDF (reference sequence). CDR3 DNA: TGTGCCACCAGCAGATCCTGGGCGCAGGGCATTAACACTGAAGCTTTCTTT. Protein sequence: CATSRSWAQGINTEAFF.

The rearrangement links TRBV7-9 to TRBJ2-2, with 8 positions matching TRBD1. V trimming: 3 bases; J trimming: 8 bases; junction bases outside the gene matches: 14. Germline values: CDR1 SEHNR, CDR2 FQNEAQ (reference sequence). The CDR3 runs 17 residues. The CDR3, as DNA: TGTGCCAGCAGCTTTATCCGAAAACAGGGGGTTACAGGGGAGCTGTTTTTT. Protein sequence: CASSFIRKQGVTGELFF.

The chain links TRBV29-1 to TRBJ1-1; the D gene is possibly TRBD1 (5 bases). Trimming cost V 6 bases and J 1 base, with 9 bases left between them. Germline V gene lookup returns CDR1 SQVTM and CDR2 ANQGSEA. The CDR3 extends over 12 amino acids. In DNA, the CDR3 is TGCAGCGTCGTCGACAGGAACACTGAAGCTTTCTTT. It translates to CSVVDRNTEAFF.

The chain employs TRBV4-2 and TRBJ1-2, with 9 bases lining up with TRBD1. This CDR3 comprises 15 residues. Germline V CDR1 and CDR2: LGHNA, YNFKEQ. Unmatched junction bases numbered 6, after V lost 4 bases and J lost 3 bases. CDR3 in DNA: TGTGCCAGCAGCCCACAGGGGGCTCAGGACTATGGCTACACCTTC. This codes for CASSPQGAQDYGYTF.

This clone occurred a few times. V is TRBV7-8 and J is TRBJ1-6; weak D call: TRBD1 (6 bases). The CDR3 consists of 13 residues. V was clipped by 6 bases and J by 7 bases, with 10 bases between them. Germline CDR1 reads SGHVS; CDR2 reads FQNEAQ. In DNA form, the CDR3 reads TGTGCCAGCAGTATGGGACACAATTCACCCCTCCACTTT. The encoded protein is CASSMGHNSPLHF. The variable domain in full, with the rest retrieved from reference TRBV7-8 and TRBJ1-6, is GAGVSQSPRYKVAKRGQDVALRCDPISGHVSLFWYQQALGQGPEFLTYFQNEAQLDKSGLPSDRFFAERPEGSVSTLKIQRTQQEDSAVYLCASSMGHNSPLHFGNGTRLTVT.